The 10 T cell receptor beta chains below all came from one sample that was sequenced in a study of blood T cell repertoires in COVID-19. TCRdb keeps only in-frame clones here, not all; method: immunoSEQ multiplex PCR. The profile covers about 370,000 clones, with 85% to 90% appearing a single time and about 1% taken by the ten largest. The source material was PBMCs or T cells enriched from blood (not recorded which). The receptors were sampled from a man younger than 35 who had recovered from COVID-19.

The chain joins TRBV19 to TRBJ2-7; possible D gene TRBD1, 6 bases. Germline V gives CDR1 LNHDA, CDR2 SQIVND (reference sequence). V was clipped by 6 bases and J by 4 bases, with 19 bases between them. The CDR3 covers 15 residues. The CDR3 sequence is CASSLHLTGKYEQYF. Written as DNA, the CDR3 is TGTGCCAGTAGCCTGCACCTAACAGGGAAATACGAGCAGTACTTC.

This clone has more than one count but fewer than ten. Different DNA sequences within this sample yield the same CDR3. The chain recombines TRBV5-6 with TRBJ1-1, with no clear D. In germline, CDR1 is SGHDT, CDR2 YYEEEE. There are 14 residues in the CDR3. Trimming pared 0 bases from V and 1 base from J, leaving 7 bases between. Here the CDR3 DNA reads TGTGCCAGCAGCTTGGCCCCCGGGAACACTGAAGCTTTCTTT. It codes for CASSLAPGNTEAFF.

The V and J genes are TRBV6-5 and TRBJ2-7; TRBD2 agrees at 13 bases. This CDR3 has 14 amino acids. J lost 2 bases, V lost 7 bases, and 2 bases had no gene match. Germline V gene lookup returns CDR1 MNHEY and CDR2 SVGAGI. The CDR3 coding sequence is TGTGCCAGCACGGGACTAGCGGGGACCTACGAGCAGTACTTC. Encoded protein: CASTGLAGTYEQYF.

The chain recombines TRBV7-2 with TRBJ1-1; no clear D. The CDR3 is 13 amino acids. Germline V gene sequence: CDR1 SGHTA, CDR2 FQGNSA. V dropped 5 bases and J dropped 5 bases, with 12 bases sitting between them. CDR3 in amino acids: CASSPRLRTEAFF. CDR3 DNA: TGTGCCAGCAGCCCTAGACTTAGGACTGAAGCTTTCTTT.

This clone was counted a single time. This rearrangement joins TRBV5-1 to TRBJ1-3; D remains ambiguous. Trimming cost V 4 bases and J 7 bases, with 15 bases left between them. The CDR3 is 14 residues long. Germline CDR1 is SGHRS and CDR2 is YFSETQ. The CDR3, as DNA: TGCGCCAGCAGCCCCCGAGGCCCCCTTAACACCATATATTTT. Protein product: CASSPRGPLNTIYF. The full variable domain, in which reference TRBV5-1 and TRBJ1-3 provide the parts outside the CDR3, is KAGVTQTPRYLIKTRGQQVTLSCSPISGHRSVSWYQQTPGQGLQFLFEYFSETQRNKGNFPGRFSGRQFSNSRSEMNVSTLELGDSALYLCASSPRGPLNTIYFGEGSWLTVV.

Concerning this clone: Within the sample, other DNA sequences also encode this same CDR3. The chain has TRBV5-1 and TRBJ1-1; the match to TRBD1 covers 9 bases. V shed 4 bases and J 1 base; nucleotides not matched to a gene: 2. The CDR3 has 14 residues. CDR1 and CDR2 from the germline V gene are SGHRS and YFSETQ. The CDR3 DNA reads as TGCGCCAGCAGCGTGGGACAGGGGAACACTGAAGCTTTCTTT. This gives the protein CASSVGQGNTEAFF.

This clone was seen just once. The chain employs TRBV9 and TRBJ1-5; no definite D call. Trimming stripped 0 bases from V and 0 bases from J, with 10 bases between. Germline assignment: CDR1 SGDLS and CDR2 YYNGEE. The CDR3 runs to 16 residues. The CDR3 here is CASSVGAGSSNQPQHF. The DNA of the CDR3 is TGTGCCAGCAGCGTAGGGGCGGGAAGTAGCAATCAGCCCCAGCATTTT.

The chain carries TRBV28 and TRBJ2-2; TRBD1 aligns across 7 bases. Trimming took 6 bases from V and 0 from J; bases not matched to a gene: 4. CDR3 length: 15 amino acids. Germline values: CDR1 MDHEN, CDR2 SYDVKM. The CDR3 DNA follows: TGTGCCAGCAGCTCCGGGACAGCGAACACCGGGGAGCTGTTTTTT. Translating gives CASSSGTANTGELFF.

The gene calls are TRBV5-1 and TRBJ2-7, with 7 bases that match TRBD2. The CDR3 contains 13 residues. CDR1 and CDR2 (germline): SGHRS, YFSETQ. With 3 bases clipped from V and 2 bases from J, the junction kept 2 bases outside the gene matches. CDR3 region: CASSSGGTYEQYF. The CDR3 bases are TGCGCCAGCAGCTCCGGGGGGACCTACGAGCAGTACTTC.

The V call is TRBV7-8, the J call TRBJ1-3; tentatively, D is TRBD1 (6 bases). CDR3 length: 15 residues. V gave up 4 bases and J gave up 0 bases, with 10 bases separating them. The germline V gene encodes CDR1 SGHVS and CDR2 FQNEAQ. CDR3 sequence reads: CASSSQGTSGNTIYF. CDR3 DNA sequence: TGTGCCAGCAGCTCACAGGGCACCTCTGGAAACACCATATATTTT.